The clone carrying this TCR beta chain was observed many times. As yet, its antigen is unknown. The donors were all healthy and Caucasian. Trimming at V came to 4 bases and at J to 2 bases, leaving 5 bases not matched to a gene. In germline, CDR1 is SGHTA, CDR2 FQGNSA. The length of the CDR3 is 14 residues. TCRdb re-called the 5' RACE reads through MiXCR, storing one row per CDR3 protein. The sample shows around 570,000 distinct CDR3 sequences, 7.5% to 10% of them seen only once. This record belongs to a study of identical twins. Points from the study as a whole: Shared out-of-frame alpha sequences (those common to twins) showed excess low generation probability. Fewer insertions were carried by abundant cord blood beta clonotypes, but none was seen in memory repertoires. There was more out-of-frame TCR alpha sharing in monozygotic twins than models estimated.

These data also featured in a second study, about yellow fever vaccine responses in identical twins.

The receptor was isolated from a woman in her late teens or twenties in good health. The sample consisted of PBMCs. This chain joins TRBV7-2 and TRBJ2-7; 7 bases align to TRBD1. CDR3 sequence reads: CASSSAGTAYEQYF. The DNA of the CDR3 is TGTGCCAGCAGCTCAGCCGGGACAGCCTACGAGCAGTACTTC.